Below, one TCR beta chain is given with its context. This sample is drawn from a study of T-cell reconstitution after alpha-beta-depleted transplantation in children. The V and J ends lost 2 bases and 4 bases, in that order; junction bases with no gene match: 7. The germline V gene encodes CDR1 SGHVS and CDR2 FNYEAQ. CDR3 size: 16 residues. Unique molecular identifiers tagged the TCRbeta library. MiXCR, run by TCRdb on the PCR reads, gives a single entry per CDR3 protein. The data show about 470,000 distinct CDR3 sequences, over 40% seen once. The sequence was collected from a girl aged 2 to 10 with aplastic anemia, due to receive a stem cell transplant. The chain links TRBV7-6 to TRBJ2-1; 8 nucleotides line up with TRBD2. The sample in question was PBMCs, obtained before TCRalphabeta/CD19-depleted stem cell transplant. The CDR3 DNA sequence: TGTGCCAGCAGCTTATCCGCGTTAGCGGGGTACAATGAGCAGTTCTTC. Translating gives CASSLSALAGYNEQFF. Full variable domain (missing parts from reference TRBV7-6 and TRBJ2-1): GAGVSQSPRYKVTKRGQDVALRCDPISGHVSLYWYRQALGQGPEFLTYFNYEAQQDKSGLPNDRFSAERPEGSISTLTIQRTEQRDSAMYRCASSLSALAGYNEQFFGPGTRLTVL.